This TCR beta chain was sequenced in a study of blood T cell repertoires in COVID-19. Per the germline V gene, CDR1 is SGDLS and CDR2 is YYNGEE. The CDR3 is 14 residues long. Trimming removed 3 bases from V and 1 base from J, with 10 bases in between. Assay used: immunoSEQ multiplex PCR; TCRdb lists only in-frame clones, some missing. The table lists 300,000 or so clones, 87% of them singletons. Two negative PCRs, clearance, or symptom resolution had been documented for recovered Cohort 3 donors. The specimen sequenced was PBMCs or T cells enriched from blood (not recorded which). The chain employs TRBV9 and TRBJ1-2; D unresolved. This clonotype was sampled from a woman in her twenties or thirties who had recovered from COVID-19. This CDR3 reads CASSAYYDNYGYTF. In DNA, the CDR3 is TGTGCCAGCAGCGCCTACTACGATAACTATGGCTACACCTTC.